What follows is one T cell receptor beta chain and its context. This clonotype was counted only a few times. Its antigen has not been determined. No base-level quality is on record; no much larger clone is a single base apart. The CDR3 has 13 amino acids, counting the end cysteine and phenylalanine. Here the CDR3 DNA is all that survives: 39 bases in frame from base 1. The germline V gene (reference sequence) gives CDR1 as DFQATT and CDR2 as SNEGSKA. The germline ends are 9 bases apart after V is trimmed by 0 bases and J by 6 bases. Libraries were built with PCR. The instrument given in TCRdb is Illumina MiSeq. The public sequencing data were trimmed at Q25 with fastp and processed into clonotypes with MiXCR by TCRdb, which kept only in-frame beta chains. Rows with a matching CDR3 protein are joined into one entry that keeps the most common DNA and genes. The sample includes fewer than 11,000 distinct CDR3 sequences, with roughly 34% observed a single time. Clones ranked in the top ten supply 4.5% to 6.5% of the sample.

This specimen comes from a study of regulatory and conventional T cells in breast cancer (dated by TCRdb to the mid-2010s). The chain was built from TRBV20-1 and TRBJ2-1, with no confidently assigned D gene. Specimen: conventional T cells from blood. The sequence derives from a male donor in good health. At the DNA level, the sequence is TGCAGTGCTAGAGAGCGGAAGGGCAATGAGCAGTTCTTC. This gives the protein CSARERKGNEQFF.